These 7 T cell receptor beta chains originate from one sample sequenced in a study of CD8 T cells in ankylosing spondylitis. Findings of the study overall: About 8 highly homologous variants made up a TCR beta motif, and this motif appeared characteristic of ankylosing spondylitis blood.

For these TCRs, the target antigens are not known. TCRdb used MiXCR to reprocess the 5' RACE reads, holding one entry per CDR3 protein. In the table there are about 450,000 distinct CDR3 sequences, roughly 25% of which are singletons. Sequencing was performed on blood, either unsorted or a sorted T cell fraction (not recorded which). These receptors were obtained from a male donor with ankylosing spondylitis.

The V call is TRBV7-9, the J call TRBJ2-5; D is possibly TRBD1 or TRBD2 (5 bases each). CDR1 and CDR2 (germline): SEHNR, FQNEAQ (reference sequence). Trimming removed 11 bases from V and 5 bases from J, with 15 bases in between. This CDR3 is built from 12 residues. CDR3 amino acids: CAALGVGETQYF. CDR3 coding DNA: TGTGCCGCGTTGGGGGTAGGGGAGACCCAGTACTTC.

Concerning this clonotype itself: It may be a read error: a sequence one base away is much more abundant. V gene TRBV3-1 combines with J gene TRBJ2-5; D is unclear. CDR1 and CDR2 (germline): LGHDT, YNNKEL (reference sequence). The CDR3 extends over 11 amino acids. Trimming took 3 bases from V and 3 from J, leaving 2 bases between them. CDR3: CASSHKETQYF. CDR3 nucleotides: TGTGCCAGCAGCCACAAAGAGACCCAGTACTTC.

The V gene is TRBV21-1, the J gene TRBJ2-1; the table's D call of TRBD2 was not tested on the DNA. TRBV21-1 is labeled a pseudogene. The length of the CDR3 is 18 residues. CDR3 DNA: TGTGCCAGCAGCACGAAAACCCGACTAGCGGGAGGATGTAATGAGCAGTTCTTC. Translation: CASSTKTRLAGGCNEQFF.

This clonotype was counted between two and nine times. The rearrangement uses TRBV5-6 and TRBJ2-3; TRBD2 agrees at 9 bases. In germline, CDR1 is SGHDT, CDR2 YYEEEE. The CDR3 is 16 amino acids. V shed 0 bases and J 0 bases; nucleotides not matched to a gene: 2. CDR3 protein: CASSLELAGSTDTQYF. CDR3 DNA: TGTGCCAGCAGCTTGGAGCTAGCGGGGAGCACAGATACGCAGTATTTT.

The chain is built from TRBV3-1 and TRBJ1-2; TRBD1 is a possible D gene (5 bases). V lost 9 bases to trimming and J lost 4 bases, with 15 bases between them. The CDR3 spans 13 residues. Germline CDR1 is LGHDT and CDR2 is YNNKEL (reference sequence). The CDR3 nucleotides are TGTGCCAGTGGGCGGGACGACCTCTATGGCTACACCTTC. Its protein is CASGRDDLYGYTF.

This clonotype occurred a few times. V is TRBV28 and J is TRBJ1-5, with unresolved D. With 2 bases removed from V and 2 bases from J, the gap between germline ends came to 10 bases. This CDR3 is built from 15 residues. Per the germline V gene, CDR1 is MDHEN and CDR2 is SYDVKM. CDR3 in DNA: TGTGCCAGCAGTTTAGCAGGCCAGGGCAATCAGCCCCAGCATTTT. Its protein is CASSLAGQGNQPQHF.

The sample holds a few counts of this clonotype. The chain recombines TRBV7-2 with TRBJ1-1; D unclear. Trimming left V 2 bases short and J 4 bases short, with 11 bases between. This CDR3 has 14 amino acids. Germline V gene data show CDR1 as SGHTA and CDR2 as FQGNSA. CDR3 nucleotides: TGTGCCAGCAGCTTAAGGGTCCAGGCCACTGAAGCTTTCTTT. This sequence encodes CASSLRVQATEAFF.